This entry concerns a single TCR beta chain. The target antigen is unknown. The CDR3 has 15 amino acids. Germline V CDR1 and CDR2: SGHTA, FQGNSA. These data come from a study of monozygotic twins with inflammatory bowel disease. Researchers generated cDNA in eight separate reactions per sample. TCRdb reanalyzed the 5' RACE reads, giving one entry per CDR3 protein sequence and no DNA. The sample's table shows about 200,000 distinct CDR3 sequences. Whole-study results and caveats: Repertoires of patients may have been made more variable by differing immunosuppressive treatments.

Whole blood without T cell sorting served as the source of isolated total RNA. The receptor was isolated from a human donor with ulcerative colitis or Crohn's disease, or a healthy co-twin of an affected twin (not recorded which). Sequencing was performed on blood. The genes are TRBV7-2 and TRBJ1-2; lacking DNA, the TRBD1 call made by TCRdb goes unchecked. Here the CDR3 reads CASSLVFGQGHGYTF.